This T cell receptor beta chain was sequenced in a study of technical replicates of blood from a few donors. The CDR3 runs to 14 residues. The V gene's germline CDR1 is MGHRA and CDR2 YSYEKL. Trimming left V 0 bases short and J 4 bases short, with 9 bases between. Profiling relied on immunoSEQ multiplex PCR, and the TCRdb table lists in-frame clones only, not all of them. The sample records some 77,000 clones, 80% to 95% being singletons. The sequenced material came from T cells isolated from PBMCs. The genes are TRBV4-1 and TRBJ1-1; possible D gene TRBD1, 5 bases. The TCR comes from a human donor in good health. CDR3 nucleotides: TGCGCCAGCAGCCAAGAGGTCGGGGGCACTGAAGCTTTCTTT. Translated: CASSQEVGGTEAFF.